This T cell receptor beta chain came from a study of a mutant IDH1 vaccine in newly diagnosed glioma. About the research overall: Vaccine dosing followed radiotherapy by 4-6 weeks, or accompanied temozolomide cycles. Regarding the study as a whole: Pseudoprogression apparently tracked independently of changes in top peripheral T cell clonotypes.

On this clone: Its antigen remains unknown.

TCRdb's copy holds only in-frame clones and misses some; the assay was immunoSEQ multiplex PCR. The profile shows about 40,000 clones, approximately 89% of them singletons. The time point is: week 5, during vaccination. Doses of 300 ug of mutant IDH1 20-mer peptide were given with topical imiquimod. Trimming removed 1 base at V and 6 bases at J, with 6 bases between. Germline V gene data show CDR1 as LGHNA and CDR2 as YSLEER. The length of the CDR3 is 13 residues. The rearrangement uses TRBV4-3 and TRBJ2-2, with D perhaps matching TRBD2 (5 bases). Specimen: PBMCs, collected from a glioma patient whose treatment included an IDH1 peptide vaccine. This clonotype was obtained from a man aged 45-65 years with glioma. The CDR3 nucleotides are TGCGCCAGCAGCCAAGCTAGCCCCGGGGAGCTGTTTTTT. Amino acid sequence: CASSQASPGELFF.